This TCR beta chain was obtained from a study of blood T cell repertoires in COVID-19. Trimming removed 5 bases from V and 4 bases from J; junction bases left unmatched: 10. This CDR3 spans 16 amino acids. The germline CDR1 and CDR2 sequences are SQVTM and ANQGSEA. Assay used: immunoSEQ multiplex PCR; TCRdb lists only in-frame clones, some missing. The sample has 230,000 or so clones; just over 85% are singletons. The sequenced sample was PBMCs or T cells enriched from blood (not recorded which). The source of this sequence is a woman in her 50s with acute COVID-19. The gene calls are TRBV29-1 and TRBJ2-1, with 11 bases identical to TRBD2. The CDR3 DNA sequence: TGCAGCGTTCCTACTAGCGGGAGTCTCTCGTACAATGAGCAGTTCTTC. Residues: CSVPTSGSLSYNEQFF.